This is a list of T cell receptor beta chains from one sample in a study of post-analysis software for immune sequencing data. TCRdb called the PCR reads again in MiXCR, with one record for every CDR3 protein. The sample holds around 770,000 distinct CDR3 sequences, about 45% seen once. The sample comprised blood. Receptors were obtained from a girl aged 10-17 years with multiple sclerosis. Each CDR3 is given with its conserved first and last residue. Each record gives: D gene, V gene, J gene, clone size, CDR3 protein, CDR3 DNA. The D gene is left open where the match is weak. Only some rows state a clone size, as once, few, many or a class for expanded clones.

TRBD1,TRBV5-1,TRBJ1-4,.,CASSLGTVTNEKLFF,TGCGCCAGCAGCCTCGGGACAGTAACTAATGAAAAACTGTTTTTT
TRBD1,TRBV7-2,TRBJ2-7,few,CASSLRVQGAYEQYF,TGTGCCAGCAGCTTAAGAGTACAGGGGGCCTACGAGCAGTACTTC
.,TRBV20-1,TRBJ2-1,few,CSARTLDRFYNEQFF,TGCAGTGCTAGAACCCTTGATCGCTTCTACAATGAGCAGTTCTTC
TRBD1,TRBV28,TRBJ1-2,.,CASRPEDRDRDDYTF,TGTGCCAGCAGACCCGAGGACAGGGATAGGGATGACTACACCTTC
TRBD2,TRBV20-1,TRBJ2-1,.,CGASYLGAGDYNEQFF,TGCGGTGCTAGTTACCTGGGAGCGGGAGACTACAATGAGCAGTTCTTC
TRBD1,TRBV30,TRBJ1-1,.,CAWSVRVSGGITEAFF,TGTGCCTGGAGTGTAAGGGTCTCAGGGGGTATCACTGAAGCTTTCTTT
TRBD2,TRBV10-1,TRBJ2-7,.,CASSESAGAVDEQYF,TGCGCCAGCAGTGAGTCGGCGGGAGCAGTTGACGAGCAGTACTTC
TRBD2,TRBV28,TRBJ2-1,.,CASSLFLAGANEQFF,TGTGCCAGCAGTTTATTCCTAGCGGGGGCAAATGAGCAGTTCTTC
TRBD1,TRBV6-5,TRBJ2-7,few,CASGQAEQYF,TGTGCCAGCGGACAGGCCGAGCAGTACTTC
.,TRBV6-6,TRBJ1-1,few,CASSFEHRNTEAFF,TGTGCCAGCAGTTTCGAACACCGGAACACTGAAGCTTTCTTT
TRBD1,TRBV20-1,TRBJ2-5,.,CSARLPGTGGLMEETQYF,TGCAGTGCTCGCCTACCCGGGACAGGGGGGTTAATGGAAGAGACCCAGTACTTC
TRBD1,TRBV3-1,TRBJ1-2,.,CASSQGDRGNYGYTF,TGTGCCAGCAGCCAAGGGGACAGGGGGAACTATGGCTACACCTTC
TRBD2,TRBV28,TRBJ2-1,few,CASSSIAGVTYNEQFF,TGTGCCAGCAGTTCAATAGCGGGGGTTACCTACAATGAGCAGTTCTTC
TRBD1,TRBV12-3/TRBV12-4,TRBJ1-5,.,CASSKSRGSNQPQHF,TGTGCCAGCAGCAAGTCCAGGGGGTCTAATCAGCCCCAGCATTTT
.,TRBV6-6,TRBJ2-7,few,CASSYSGKGSYEQYF,TGTGCCAGCAGTTACTCGGGAAAAGGCTCCTACGAGCAGTACTTC
.,TRBV15,TRBJ2-7,.,CATSREEGHEQYF,TGTGCCACCAGCAGAGAAGAGGGGCACGAGCAGTACTTC
.,TRBV6-1,TRBJ2-7,.,CASSESRGWGYEQYF,TGTGCCAGCAGTGAATCTCGGGGTTGGGGGTACGAGCAGTACTTC
.,TRBV28,TRBJ2-3,.,CASSFPGSTDTQYF,TGTGCCAGCAGTTTCCCCGGTAGCACAGATACGCAGTATTTT
TRBD1,TRBV12-3/TRBV12-4,TRBJ1-2,.,CASSLDRVFGIYGHTF,TGTGCCAGCAGTTTGGACAGGGTATTCGGGATCTATGGCCACACCTTC
.,TRBV13,TRBJ1-2,.,CASSLRSRELLYGYTF,TGTGCCAGCAGCTTGCGTTCCCGGGAACTACTCTATGGCTACACCTTC
TRBD2,TRBV12-3/TRBV12-4,TRBJ2-7,few,CASSFLASGREHEQYF,TGTGCCAGCAGTTTTTTGGCTAGCGGGAGGGAACACGAGCAGTACTTC
.,TRBV7-9,TRBJ2-7,.,CASSLASGVGSYEQYF,TGTGCCAGCAGCTTAGCGTCGGGAGTGGGATCCTACGAGCAGTACTTC
TRBD2,TRBV5-1,TRBJ2-7,few,CASSTNRPGTGGYEQYF,TGCGCCAGCAGCACTAATAGACCCGGGACGGGAGGATACGAGCAGTACTTC
.,TRBV6-1,TRBJ2-3,.,CASSLLRSGTDTQYF,TGTGCCAGCAGCCTCTTGAGAAGTGGCACAGATACGCAGTATTTT
.,TRBV18,TRBJ1-1,few,CASSPRGGGKNTEAFF,TGTGCCAGCTCACCGAGGGGGGGAGGAAAGAACACTGAAGCTTTCTTT
.,TRBV10-3,TRBJ1-2,few,CAINGGSYGYTF,TGTGCCATCAATGGAGGGAGCTATGGCTACACCTTC
TRBD2,TRBV4-3,TRBJ2-1,.,CASSHQGFRAGAGEQFF,TGCGCCAGCAGTCACCAAGGGTTCAGAGCGGGAGCGGGTGAGCAGTTCTTC
TRBD2,TRBV6-5,TRBJ2-1,few,CASSCLAANEQFF,TGTGCCAGCAGTTGTCTAGCGGCTAATGAGCAGTTCTTC
TRBD2,TRBV27,TRBJ2-1,.,CASSSQTSGRAGNHEQFF,TGTGCCAGCAGTTCACAGACTAGCGGGAGGGCTGGGAACCATGAGCAGTTCTTC
TRBD1,TRBV10-3,TRBJ1-2,.,CAISDQTGVIAYGYTF,TGTGCCATCAGTGACCAGACAGGGGTGATCGCCTATGGCTACACCTTC
.,TRBV19,TRBJ2-7,.,CASSIASGYEQYF,TGTGCCAGTAGTATAGCCTCAGGGTACGAGCAGTACTTC
.,TRBV7-8,TRBJ2-1,.,CASSLAGAADEQFF,TGTGCCAGCAGCTTAGCGGGAGCGGCCGATGAGCAGTTCTTC
TRBD2,TRBV6-5,TRBJ2-7,.,CASSTKSGSGAYEQYF,TGTGCCAGCAGCACAAAGAGCGGGAGTGGCGCCTACGAGCAGTACTTC
TRBD2,TRBV20-1,TRBJ2-7,.,CSARDQRVAGDYEQYF,TGCAGTGCTAGAGACCAGAGAGTAGCGGGGGACTACGAGCAGTACTTC
.,TRBV5-6,TRBJ2-7,.,CASSSDVYEQYF,TGTGCCAGCAGCTCCGACGTATACGAGCAGTACTTC
TRBD1,TRBV27,TRBJ1-2,few,CASSSLGTGWGYTF,TGTGCCAGCAGTTCACTCGGGACAGGGTGGGGCTACACCTTC
.,TRBV7-2,TRBJ2-2,.,CASSLRLPTEELFF,TGTGCCAGCAGCTTAAGACTCCCCACCGAGGAGCTGTTTTTT